This T cell receptor beta chain originates from a study of blood T cells in healthy people across ages. Findings of the study overall: The unknown donor CMV status may have confounded expanded clonotype changes. Both naive CD4+ cell counts and diversity were greater in long-lived donors than in aged donors.

Each donor had approximately 10 milliliters of peripheral blood drawn. Next came a second PCR, run for about 6 to 12 cycles, which used a sample-barcoded 5' primer along with a J-beta primer mix. All samples yielded 2.5 million or more CDR3-containing paired-end reads. Using its own MiXCR run on the 5' RACE reads, TCRdb lists one record per CDR3 protein. This sample has roughly 1,300,000 distinct CDR3 sequences, with around 59% found just once. Note on this clonotype: Its antigen remains unidentified.

The CDR3 is 13 amino acids. The germline CDR1 and CDR2 sequences are MNHEY and SMNVEV (reference sequence). Between the trimmed V and J ends, which lost 6 bases and 7 bases, there was a span of 16 bases. The material sequenced was blood. The chain joins TRBV27 to TRBJ2-7; D is perhaps TRBD2 (7 bases). The TCR was taken from a man between 18 and 35 years old in good health. The CDR3 sequence is CASSLGGAVEQYF. DNA of the CDR3: TGTGCCAGCAGCTTGGGGGGGGCCGTTGAGCAGTACTTC.